The rows below give T cell receptor beta chains drawn from one sample of a study of blood T cell repertoires in COVID-19. TCRdb's copy holds only in-frame clones and misses some; the assay was immunoSEQ multiplex PCR. The sample carries about 210,000 clones, around 85% recorded once. Sequenced: peripheral blood. These receptors were taken from a man aged 40-49 years with acute or convalescent COVID-19. Both conserved end residues are part of each CDR3. A D gene is named only where the DNA matches it firmly. The size entry is marked missing in some rows and otherwise reads once, few, many or a size class.

D gene,V gene,clone size,J gene,CDR3 DNA,CDR3 protein
-,TRBV19,-,TRBJ1-4,TGTGCCAGTAGTCCCGGACAGTGGAATGAAAAACTGTTTTTT,CASSPGQWNEKLFF
-,TRBV5-6,-,TRBJ1-4,TGTGCCAGCAGCTTGAAGAGACTACTCCGGGAAAAACTGTTTTTT,CASSLKRLLREKLFF
TRBD2,TRBV3-1/TRBV3-2,-,TRBJ2-2,TGTGCCAGCAGCCTGGGGGGGATAGACGGGGAGCTGTTTTTT,CASSLGGIDGELFF
TRBD1,TRBV18,-,TRBJ1-2,TGTGCCAGCTCACCACTCCTACGACAGGGCGGCGGCTACACCTTC,CASSPLLRQGGGYTF
TRBD2,TRBV5-1,few,TRBJ2-3,TGCGCCAGCAGCTTGGCGGTCCATGGCGGGGGGGCAGGAGATACGCAGTATTTT,CASSLAVHGGGAGDTQYF
-,TRBV4-3,-,TRBJ1-3,TGCGCCAGCAGCCAAGATTCGGGAGGGGTTGGAAACACCATATATTTT,CASSQDSGGVGNTIYF
TRBD2,TRBV19,-,TRBJ2-1,TGTGCCAGTACCGAGCTTAGCGGGGGCCCATACAATGAGCAGTTCTTC,CASTELSGGPYNEQFF
-,TRBV30,once,TRBJ1-3,TGTGCCCGACAATCCCACTCTGGAAACACCATATATTTT,CARQSHSGNTIYF
TRBD2,TRBV4-2,-,TRBJ2-3,TGTGCCAGCAGCCAGAACCCGTCGTCAGGGCGGGGGTACACAGATACGCAGTATTTT,CASSQNPSSGRGYTDTQYF
-,TRBV5-1,-,TRBJ2-1,TGCGCCAGCAGCTCTGCTGTGACAGGGAGGAATGAGCAGTTCTTC,CASSSAVTGRNEQFF
TRBD1,TRBV5-8,-,TRBJ1-2,TGTGCCAGCAGCAGTCACAGGGGGTTTTACTATGGCTACACCTTC,CASSSHRGFYYGYTF
-,TRBV6-5,-,TRBJ1-6,TGTGCCAGCAGTTACTCGAGACAGGTTATTAGATCACCCCTCCACTTT,CASSYSRQVIRSPLHF
TRBD1,TRBV11-2,-,TRBJ1-2,TGTGCCAGCAGCTCATCGACAGGGTTCTTTGGCTACACCTTC,CASSSSTGFFGYTF
TRBD1,TRBV2,few,TRBJ2-3,TGTGCCAGCAGTGGGGGACAGCCATCTACGCAGTATTTT,CASSGGQPSTQYF
-,TRBV12-2,-,TRBJ2-1,TGTGCAAGTCGCTTAGATTGTGCGGGGGTGGACTCCTACAATGAGCAGTTCTTC,CASRLDCAGVDSYNEQFF
-,TRBV27,-,TRBJ2-5,TGTGCCAGCAGTTTAAGGGGAGGCGGGGAGACCCAGTACTTC,CASSLRGGGETQYF
-,TRBV6-6,-,TRBJ2-2,TGTGCCAGCAGTTACTCGCGCAGGTTAAACACCGGGGAGCTGTTTTTT,CASSYSRRLNTGELFF
-,TRBV6-2/TRBV6-3,-,TRBJ1-2,TGTGCCAGCAGTTACTCAGGGGACATAAACTACACCTTC,CASSYSGDINYTF
-,TRBV27,-,TRBJ1-1,TGTGCCAGCAGTTTATTAGGGGGAAGGACTGAAGCTTTCTTT,CASSLLGGRTEAFF
-,TRBV11-3,-,TRBJ1-2,TGTGCCAGCAGCCCCCTTACAACAGGAATCGGAAACTATGGCTACACCTTC,CASSPLTTGIGNYGYTF
-,TRBV28,-,TRBJ1-2,TGTGCCAGCAGTTCATTACCGGACAGCGATTATGGCTACACCTTC,CASSSLPDSDYGYTF
TRBD1,TRBV5-1,-,TRBJ2-2,TGCGCCAGCAGCCACGGGACAGGGGACACCGGGGAGCTGTTTTTT,CASSHGTGDTGELFF
TRBD2,TRBV6-6,-,TRBJ2-3,TGTGCCAGCAGCCCCGGTGTAGCGGGTGGTACAGATACGCAGTATTTT,CASSPGVAGGTDTQYF
TRBD2,TRBV7-9,-,TRBJ2-3,TGTGCCAGCAGCCGGACTAGCGGGGAGACAGATACGCAGTATTTT,CASSRTSGETDTQYF
-,TRBV6-5,-,TRBJ2-7,TGTGCCAGCAGCAACGGGTACGAGCAGTACTTC,CASSNGYEQYF
-,TRBV6-1,-,TRBJ1-3,TGTGCCAGCAGTGAAAACAAGGGACTCTCTGGAAACACCATATATTTT,CASSENKGLSGNTIYF
TRBD1,TRBV5-1,-,TRBJ2-1,TGCGCCAGCAGCTTCCGGGACAGGGGATTTCGATACAATGAGCAGTTCTTC,CASSFRDRGFRYNEQFF
TRBD2,TRBV7-7,-,TRBJ2-1,TGTGCCAGCAGCCCCCGTGCGGGGGGCGCCTACAATGAGCAGTTCTTC,CASSPRAGGAYNEQFF
-,TRBV24-1,once,TRBJ2-6,TGTGCCACCAGTGATTTTTCGGGTCCTGGGGCCAACGTCCTGACTTTC,CATSDFSGPGANVLTF
TRBD2,TRBV28,-,TRBJ2-7,TGTGCCAGCAGTTCTAGCGGGGGGGCAAACGAGCAGTACTTC,CASSSSGGANEQYF
TRBD1,TRBV6-6,-,TRBJ2-1,TGTGCCAGCATAATTGGGGGGACAGGGCCTTTGTGGCAGTTCTTC,CASIIGGTGPLWQFF
TRBD1,TRBV7-9,-,TRBJ1-1,TGTGCCAGCAGCTTCGGGACAGGGTTTCTAGGCACTGAAGCTTTCTTT,CASSFGTGFLGTEAFF
TRBD1,TRBV4-2,-,TRBJ1-1,TGTGCCAGCAGCCAGGACGGTCCCGGGACAGGGTTTACTGAAGCTTTCTTT,CASSQDGPGTGFTEAFF
TRBD1,TRBV9,few,TRBJ1-6,TGTGCCAGCAGCCCCCAGGGGGGAATGGGGAATTCACCCCTCCACTTT,CASSPQGGMGNSPLHF
TRBD2,TRBV5-6,-,TRBJ2-7,TGTGCCAGCAGCCCCGAGACTAGCGGGGCGGTATACGAGCAGTACTTC,CASSPETSGAVYEQYF
-,TRBV7-9,-,TRBJ1-6,TGTGCCAGCAGGTTAGGTTCGGGGGATAATTCACCCCTCCACTTT,CASRLGSGDNSPLHF
TRBD2,TRBV28,-,TRBJ2-1,TGTGCCAGCAGTTCCTTAGCGGGAGGGCCCTACAATGAGCAGTTCTTC,CASSSLAGGPYNEQFF
-,TRBV7-9,-,TRBJ1-6,TGTGCCAGCAGCATCAGGGTCTCGGGTACCAATTCACCCCTCCACTTT,CASSIRVSGTNSPLHF
-,TRBV6-4,few,TRBJ2-1,TGTGCCAGCAGTGAAGATCGGGGGAATGAGCAGTTCTTC,CASSEDRGNEQFF
-,TRBV13,-,TRBJ2-3,TGTGCCAGCAGCTTCAACAGAGATACGCAGTATTTT,CASSFNRDTQYF
-,TRBV5-1,-,TRBJ1-5,TGCGCCAGCAGCCCTGGTGGGGTGGGGCATCAGCCCCAGCATTTT,CASSPGGVGHQPQHF
-,TRBV7-2,-,TRBJ2-5,TGTGCCAGCAGCGTCGGAGCAAAACCAGAGACCCAGTACTTC,CASSVGAKPETQYF
-,TRBV5-5,few,TRBJ1-4,TGTGCCAGCAGGAAGACAGCTGCAACTAATGAAAAACTGTTTTTT,CASRKTAATNEKLFF
-,TRBV18,-,TRBJ2-7,TGTGCCAGCTCACCACCGCAGGAGGGAGTTTACGAGCAGTACTTC,CASSPPQEGVYEQYF
-,TRBV7-9,once,TRBJ1-6,TGTGCCAGCAGCCCTGGGCAAGATAATTCACCCCTCCACTTT,CASSPGQDNSPLHF
-,TRBV12-3/TRBV12-4,-,TRBJ1-2,TGTGCCAGCAGCGTAGCTGGCTACACCTTC,CASSVAGYTF
TRBD2,TRBV27,-,TRBJ2-7,TGTGCCAGCAGTTCCTACCCCGGGGGGTCTACCTCCTACGAGCAGTACTTC,CASSSYPGGSTSYEQYF
-,TRBV5-5,few,TRBJ1-6,TGTGCCAGCAGCCCCGGGCCCAGGGATTCACCCCTCCACTTT,CASSPGPRDSPLHF
TRBD1,TRBV28,-,TRBJ2-3,TGTGCCAGCCGAGGGGGCTTCACAGATACGCAGTATTTT,CASRGGFTDTQYF
TRBD2,TRBV18,-,TRBJ2-5,TGTGCCAGCTCACCACCGGCGGGGGGAGAGACCCAGTACTTC,CASSPPAGGETQYF